This TCR beta chain derives from a study of T cell responses to AZD1222 COVID-19 vaccine. Study-level results: Repertoires in all cases were sampled only once the peak T cell response had passed.

Germline CDR1 reads MNHEY; CDR2 reads SVGAGI. The CDR3 length is 12 residues. V lost 0 bases and J 5 bases, leaving 4 bases between the germline ends. Repertoires were generated with immunoSEQ multiplex PCR, while TCRdb's copy carries only in-frame clones and drops some. Of about 130,000 clones listed, 93% are singletons. A remark on this clone: Its antigen remains unidentified.

This TCR derives from an adult in good health. Sequences were derived from peripheral blood, sampled on day 0 of AZD1222 vaccination. The chain uses TRBV6-5 and TRBJ2-5, with D unresolved. CDR3 sequence: CASSYSGETQYF. The CDR3 DNA reads as TGTGCCAGCAGTTACTCGGGGGAGACCCAGTACTTC.